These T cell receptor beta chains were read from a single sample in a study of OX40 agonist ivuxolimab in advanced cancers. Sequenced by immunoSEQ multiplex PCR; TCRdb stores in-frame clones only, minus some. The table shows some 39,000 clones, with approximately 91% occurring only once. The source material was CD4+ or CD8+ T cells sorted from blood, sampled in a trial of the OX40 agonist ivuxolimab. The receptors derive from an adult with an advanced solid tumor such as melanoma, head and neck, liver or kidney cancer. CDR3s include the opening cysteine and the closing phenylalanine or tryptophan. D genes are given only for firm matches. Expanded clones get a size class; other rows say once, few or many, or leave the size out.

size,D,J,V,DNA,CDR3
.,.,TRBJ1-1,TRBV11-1,TGTGCCAGCAGCTTGGATTTCTTAGGCGGCACTGAAGCTTTCTTT,CASSLDFLGGTEAFF
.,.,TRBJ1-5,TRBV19,TGTGCCAGTAGTTGGGACCGCCTTAGCAATCAGCCCCAGCATTTT,CASSWDRLSNQPQHF
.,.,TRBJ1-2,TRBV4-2,TGTGCCAGCAGCCAAGAACCGCATTATGGCTACACCTTC,CASSQEPHYGYTF
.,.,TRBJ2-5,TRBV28,TGTGCCAGCCTACAGGGGGGGGAGGAGACCCAGTACTTC,CASLQGGEETQYF
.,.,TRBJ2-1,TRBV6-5,TGTGCCAGCAGTTACCTGGGGAATGAGCAGTTCTTC,CASSYLGNEQFF
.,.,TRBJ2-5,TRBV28,TGTGCCAGCAGGGCAGAACTAAGCCAAGAGACCCAGTACTTC,CASRAELSQETQYF
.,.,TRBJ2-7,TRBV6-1,TGTGCCAGCGGCATCTCCTACGAGCAGTACTTC,CASGISYEQYF
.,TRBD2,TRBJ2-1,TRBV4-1,TGCGCCAGCAGCCAGGAGAGGGGACTAGCGGGGCACAATGAGCAGTTCTTC,CASSQERGLAGHNEQFF
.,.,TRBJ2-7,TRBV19,TGTGCCAGTAGTATCAGAGGGCCCTACGAGCAGTACTTC,CASSIRGPYEQYF
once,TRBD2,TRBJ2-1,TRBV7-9,TGTGCCAGCAGCTGGACTAGCGTATACAATGAGCAGTTCTTC,CASSWTSVYNEQFF
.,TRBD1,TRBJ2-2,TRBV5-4,TGTGCCAGCACCATGACAGGGTCCGGGGAGCTGTTTTTT,CASTMTGSGELFF
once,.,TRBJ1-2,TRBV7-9,TGTGCCAGCAGCTTAGGGACGGAGGGCCCCTATGGCTACACCTTC,CASSLGTEGPYGYTF
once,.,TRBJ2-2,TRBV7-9,TGTGCCAGCAGCACCAGGGGTGGCGGCGGGGAGCTGTTTTTT,CASSTRGGGGELFF
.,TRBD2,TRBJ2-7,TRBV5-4,TGTGCCAGCAGCTCCGGGACTAGCGGGTACGAGCAGTACTTC,CASSSGTSGYEQYF
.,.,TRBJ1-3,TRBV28,TGTGCCAGCAGCCGGGCCACTGGAAACACCATATATTTT,CASSRATGNTIYF
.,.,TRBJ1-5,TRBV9,TGTGCCAGCAGCGTAGGTCAGTCAACGACCCCCAATCAGCCCCAGCATTTT,CASSVGQSTTPNQPQHF
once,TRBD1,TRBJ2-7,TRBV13,TGTGCCAGCAGCTTCCGGGACAGGGCTCTATACGAGCAGTACTTC,CASSFRDRALYEQYF